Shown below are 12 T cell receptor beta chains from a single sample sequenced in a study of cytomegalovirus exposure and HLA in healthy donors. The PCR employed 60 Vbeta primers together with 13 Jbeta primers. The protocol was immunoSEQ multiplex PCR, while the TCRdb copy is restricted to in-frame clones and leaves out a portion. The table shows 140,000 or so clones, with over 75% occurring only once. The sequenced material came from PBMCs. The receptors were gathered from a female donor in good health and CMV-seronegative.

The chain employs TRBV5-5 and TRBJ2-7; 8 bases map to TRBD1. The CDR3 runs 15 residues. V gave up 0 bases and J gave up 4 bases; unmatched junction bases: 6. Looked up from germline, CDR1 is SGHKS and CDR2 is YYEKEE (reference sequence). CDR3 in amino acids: CASSLGVTGEYEQYF. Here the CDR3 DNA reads TGTGCCAGCAGCTTGGGGGTGACAGGGGAATACGAGCAGTACTTC.

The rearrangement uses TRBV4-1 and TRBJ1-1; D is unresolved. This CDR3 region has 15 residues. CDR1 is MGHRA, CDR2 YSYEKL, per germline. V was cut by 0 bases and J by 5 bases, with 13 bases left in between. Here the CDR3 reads CASSQDDYGKTEAFF. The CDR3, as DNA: TGCGCCAGCAGCCAAGATGACTACGGCAAAACTGAAGCTTTCTTT.

CDR3 loop: CASSDLRYSNQPQHF. CDR3 in DNA: TGTGCCAGTAGTGACCTGAGGTACAGCAATCAGCCCCAGCATTTT. The chain carries TRBV19 and TRBJ1-5; no clear D gene. CDR1 is LNHDA and CDR2 is SQIVND in the germline V gene (reference sequence). The CDR3 runs to 15 residues. V was trimmed by 5 bases and J by 1 base, leaving 12 bases between them.

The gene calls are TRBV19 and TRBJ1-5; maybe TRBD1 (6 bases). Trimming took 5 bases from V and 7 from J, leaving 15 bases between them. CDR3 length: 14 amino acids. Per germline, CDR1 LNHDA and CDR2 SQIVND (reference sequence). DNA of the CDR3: TGTGCCAGTAGTCTACCGGACAGTCGGCAGCCCCAGCATTTT. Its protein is CASSLPDSRQPQHF.

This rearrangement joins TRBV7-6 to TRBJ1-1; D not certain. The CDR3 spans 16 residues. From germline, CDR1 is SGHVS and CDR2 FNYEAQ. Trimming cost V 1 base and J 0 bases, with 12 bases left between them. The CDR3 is CASSLGHARMNTEAFF. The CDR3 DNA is TGTGCCAGCAGCTTAGGGCACGCAAGAATGAACACTGAAGCTTTCTTT.

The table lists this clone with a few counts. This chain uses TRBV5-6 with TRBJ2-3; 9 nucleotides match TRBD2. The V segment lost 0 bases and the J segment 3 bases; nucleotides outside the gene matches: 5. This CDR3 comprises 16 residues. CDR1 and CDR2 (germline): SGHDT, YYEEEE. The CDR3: CASSLDLGLATDTQYF. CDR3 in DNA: TGTGCCAGCAGCTTGGATCTGGGACTAGCAACAGATACGCAGTATTTT. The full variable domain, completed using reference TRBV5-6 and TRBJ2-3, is DAGVTQSPTHLIKTRGQQVTLRCSPKSGHDTVSWYQQALGQGPQFIFQYYEEEERQRGNFPDRFSGHQFPNYSSELNVNALLLGDSALYLCASSLDLGLATDTQYFGPGTRLTVL.

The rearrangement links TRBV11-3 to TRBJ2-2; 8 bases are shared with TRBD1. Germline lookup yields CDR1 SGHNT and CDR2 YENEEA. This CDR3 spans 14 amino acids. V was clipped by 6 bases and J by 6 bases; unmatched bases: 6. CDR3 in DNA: TGTGCCAGCAGGGTACAGGGGGAGTCCGGGGAGCTGTTTTTT. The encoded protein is CASRVQGESGELFF.

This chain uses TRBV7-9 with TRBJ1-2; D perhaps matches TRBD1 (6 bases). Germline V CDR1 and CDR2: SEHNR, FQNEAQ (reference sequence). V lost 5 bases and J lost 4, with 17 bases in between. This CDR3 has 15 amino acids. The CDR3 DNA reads TGTGCCAGCAGCCACACTATAGACAGGAGCTATGGCTACACCTTC. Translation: CASSHTIDRSYGYTF.

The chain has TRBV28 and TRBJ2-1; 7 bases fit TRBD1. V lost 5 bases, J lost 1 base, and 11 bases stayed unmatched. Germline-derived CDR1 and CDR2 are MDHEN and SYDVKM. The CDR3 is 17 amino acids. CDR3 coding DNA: TGTGCCAGCAGTCCACGACCGACAGGGTTATCCTACAATGAGCAGTTCTTC. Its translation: CASSPRPTGLSYNEQFF.

The CDR3 region has the DNA TGTGCCAGCAGTTCGACAGGAAATCAGCCCCAGCATTTT. As protein: CASSSTGNQPQHF. The rearrangement links TRBV27 to TRBJ1-5; possible D gene TRBD1, 6 bases. V lost 4 bases and J 4 bases, leaving 8 bases between the germline ends. The germline CDR1 and CDR2 sequences are MNHEY and SMNVEV (reference sequence). The CDR3 is 13 residues long.

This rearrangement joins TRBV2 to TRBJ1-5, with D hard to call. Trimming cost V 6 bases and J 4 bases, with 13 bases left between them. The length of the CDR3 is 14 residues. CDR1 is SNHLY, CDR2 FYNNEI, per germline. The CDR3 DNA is TGTGCCAGCAGCGCGGCGCGGCAAAATCAGCCCCAGCATTTT. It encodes CASSAARQNQPQHF.

CDR3 DNA sequence: TGTGCCAGCAGCTTAACGTCCTCCCCCGCGGAGACCCAGTACTTC. Protein: CASSLTSSPAETQYF. The J gene is TRBJ2-5, the V gene TRBV7-3, with no clear D. The CDR3 runs to 15 residues. Looked up from germline, CDR1 is SGHTA and CDR2 is FQGTGA. V was cut by 0 bases and J by 5 bases, with 13 bases left in between.